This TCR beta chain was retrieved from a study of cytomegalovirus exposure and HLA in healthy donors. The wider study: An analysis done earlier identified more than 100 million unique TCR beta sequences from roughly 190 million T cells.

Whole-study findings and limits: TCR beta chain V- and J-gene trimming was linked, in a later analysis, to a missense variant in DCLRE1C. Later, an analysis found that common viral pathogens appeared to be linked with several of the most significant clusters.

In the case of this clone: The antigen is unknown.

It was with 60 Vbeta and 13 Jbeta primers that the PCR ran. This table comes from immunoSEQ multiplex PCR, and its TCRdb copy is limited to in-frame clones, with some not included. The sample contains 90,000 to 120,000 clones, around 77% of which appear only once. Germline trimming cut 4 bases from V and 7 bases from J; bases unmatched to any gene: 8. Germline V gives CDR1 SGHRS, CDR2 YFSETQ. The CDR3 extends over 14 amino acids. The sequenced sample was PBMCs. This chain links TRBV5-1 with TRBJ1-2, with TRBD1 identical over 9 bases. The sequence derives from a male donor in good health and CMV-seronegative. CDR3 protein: CASSAGQGQSGYTF. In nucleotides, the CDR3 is TGCGCCAGCAGCGCCGGACAGGGGCAATCTGGCTACACCTTC.